A selection of T cell receptor beta chains follows, all from one sample in a study of OX40 agonist ivuxolimab in advanced cancers. Produced via immunoSEQ multiplex PCR; TCRdb's table is partial and in-frame only. Of just under 85,000 clones listed, less than 90% are singletons. Sequences were derived from CD4+ or CD8+ T cells sorted from blood, sampled in a trial of the OX40 agonist ivuxolimab. The origin of the receptors is an adult with an advanced solid tumor such as melanoma, head and neck, liver or kidney cancer. CDR3s include the opening cysteine and the closing phenylalanine or tryptophan. Each record gives: D gene, J gene, V gene, CDR3 DNA, CDR3 protein. D genes are given only for firm matches.

d_gene: TRBD2
j_gene: TRBJ2-2
v_gene: TRBV7-7
CDR3nt: TGTGCTAGCAGCCCCCTGGGGAGGGCGAACACCGGGGAGCTGTTTTTT
CDR3aa: CASSPLGRANTGELFF

d_gene: .
j_gene: TRBJ1-2
v_gene: TRBV7-9
CDR3nt: TGTGCCAGCAGAGTTAATGCCGGGGACTATGGCTACACCTTC
CDR3aa: CASRVNAGDYGYTF

d_gene: TRBD1
j_gene: TRBJ1-2
v_gene: TRBV11-2
CDR3nt: TGTGCCAGCAGCTTAGACCGGGACAGGGATGGCTACACCTTC
CDR3aa: CASSLDRDRDGYTF

d_gene: .
j_gene: TRBJ2-7
v_gene: TRBV18
CDR3nt: TGTGCCAGCTCACCGAAAATCCCTGGGGACAACGGCGAGCAGTACTTC
CDR3aa: CASSPKIPGDNGEQYF

d_gene: TRBD2
j_gene: TRBJ2-1
v_gene: TRBV5-1
CDR3nt: TGCGCCAGCAGCTTCGGACTAGCGGGGGCCTACAATGAGCAGTTCTTC
CDR3aa: CASSFGLAGAYNEQFF

d_gene: .
j_gene: TRBJ2-7
v_gene: TRBV7-2
CDR3nt: TGTGCCAGCAGCCACCCCACGGACACCTTGAGCTCCTACGAGCAGTACTTC
CDR3aa: CASSHPTDTLSSYEQYF

d_gene: .
j_gene: TRBJ2-2
v_gene: TRBV19
CDR3nt: TGTGCCAGCAGGTGGGCGAGGAGTTCGAACACCGGGGAGCTGTTTTTT
CDR3aa: CASRWARSSNTGELFF

d_gene: TRBD2
j_gene: TRBJ2-3
v_gene: TRBV4-2
CDR3nt: TGTGCCAGCAGCCCCTTAGCGGGGGCCACAGATACGCAGTATTTT
CDR3aa: CASSPLAGATDTQYF

d_gene: .
j_gene: TRBJ2-1
v_gene: TRBV5-4
CDR3nt: TGTGCCAGCAGCTTAGGTGTCAGCTCCTACAATGAGCAGTTCTTC
CDR3aa: CASSLGVSSYNEQFF

d_gene: .
j_gene: TRBJ1-2
v_gene: TRBV2
CDR3nt: TGTGCCAGCAGTGAATTAGGGGACACCTATGGCTACACCTTC
CDR3aa: CASSELGDTYGYTF

d_gene: .
j_gene: TRBJ1-1
v_gene: TRBV27
CDR3nt: TGTGCCAGCAGTTTCGGGGCTGGGTTCACTGAAGCTTTCTTT
CDR3aa: CASSFGAGFTEAFF

d_gene: .
j_gene: TRBJ2-3
v_gene: TRBV7-3
CDR3nt: TGTGCCAGCAGCTTAACGTGGGGGGCCGCAGATACGCAGTATTTT
CDR3aa: CASSLTWGAADTQYF

d_gene: .
j_gene: TRBJ2-1
v_gene: TRBV7-6
CDR3nt: TGTGCCAGCAGCTTAGACGGGGGCTCCTACAATGAGCAGTTCTTC
CDR3aa: CASSLDGGSYNEQFF

d_gene: .
j_gene: TRBJ1-4
v_gene: TRBV11-2
CDR3nt: TGTGCCAGCAGCTTAGGGGATCGGGGAAAACTGTTTTTT
CDR3aa: CASSLGDRGKLFF

d_gene: .
j_gene: TRBJ1-6
v_gene: TRBV9
CDR3nt: TGTGCCAGCAGCCCGATTCCTTACATGGGTTCACCCCTCCACTTT
CDR3aa: CASSPIPYMGSPLHF

d_gene: .
j_gene: TRBJ2-5
v_gene: TRBV27
CDR3nt: TGTGCCAGCAAAGAGGGGAATCAAGAGACCCAGTACTTC
CDR3aa: CASKEGNQETQYF

d_gene: .
j_gene: TRBJ1-5
v_gene: TRBV27
CDR3nt: TGTGCCAGCAGCTCCGCGGGGCGTCGTACGAGCAATCAGCCCCAGCATTTT
CDR3aa: CASSSAGRRTSNQPQHF

d_gene: .
j_gene: TRBJ2-2
v_gene: TRBV6-1
CDR3nt: TGTGCCAGCAGTGAAGTAGGCCAGGGAAGCGGGGAGCTGTTTTTT
CDR3aa: CASSEVGQGSGELFF

d_gene: .
j_gene: TRBJ2-3
v_gene: TRBV4-3
CDR3nt: TGCGCCAGCAGCCAAGGACCCTACCTCTCTAGTGGCAGCACAGATACGCAGTATTTT
CDR3aa: CASSQGPYLSSGSTDTQYF

d_gene: TRBD2
j_gene: TRBJ2-1
v_gene: TRBV10-3
CDR3nt: TGTGCCATCAAGCGGGGAGACAATGAGCAGTTCTTC
CDR3aa: CAIKRGDNEQFF

d_gene: TRBD1
j_gene: TRBJ2-1
v_gene: TRBV7-6
CDR3nt: TGTGCCAGCAGCCTTCGGACCCGGGACAGGGGCTTTAATGAGCAGTTCTTC
CDR3aa: CASSLRTRDRGFNEQFF

d_gene: .
j_gene: TRBJ1-4
v_gene: TRBV19
CDR3nt: TGTGCCAGTAGTCCCCGAAGGAGAAACAGGGAGGCCGAAAAACTGTTTTTT
CDR3aa: CASSPRRRNREAEKLFF